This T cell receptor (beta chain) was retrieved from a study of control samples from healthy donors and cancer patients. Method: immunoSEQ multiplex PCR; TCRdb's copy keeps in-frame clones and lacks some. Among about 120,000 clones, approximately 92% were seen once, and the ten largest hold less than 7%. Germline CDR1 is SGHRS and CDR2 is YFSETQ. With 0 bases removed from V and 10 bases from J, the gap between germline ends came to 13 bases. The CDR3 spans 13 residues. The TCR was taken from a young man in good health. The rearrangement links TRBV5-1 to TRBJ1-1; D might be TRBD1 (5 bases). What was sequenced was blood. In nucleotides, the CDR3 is TGCGCCAGCAGCTTGGGGCAGGGACTCGTAGCTTTCTTT. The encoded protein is CASSLGQGLVAFF.